This is a list of T cell receptor beta chains from one sample in a study of blood T cell repertoires in COVID-19. The assay was immunoSEQ multiplex PCR, and TCRdb's table has in-frame clones only and misses some. The sample holds 330,000 or so clones; roughly 86% are singletons and the top ten take 7.5% to 10%. The sequenced sample was peripheral blood. The receptors were gathered from a man aged 25 to 40 with COVID-19, enrolled during active disease. Both conserved end residues are part of each CDR3. The D gene is left open where the match is weak. The size of a clone is reported for some rows only, either as once, few or many, or as a class for expanded clones.

CDR3aa	CDR3nt	d_gene	abundance	v_gene	j_gene
CASSTRSGVADTQYF	TGTGCCAGTAGTACAAGGAGCGGGGTGGCAGATACGCAGTATTTT	TRBD2	.	TRBV19	TRBJ2-3
CTSSQDRLRSARVPDTQYF	TGCACCAGCAGCCAAGATCGTCTTAGAAGCGCGAGAGTACCAGATACGCAGTATTTT	.	.	TRBV1	TRBJ2-3
CASSLGTGGSYEQYF	TGTGCCAGTAGCCTCGGGACAGGGGGGTCCTACGAGCAGTACTTC	TRBD1	.	TRBV19	TRBJ2-7
CASSPTSGRIHEQYF	TGTGCCAGCAGCCCCACTAGCGGGAGGATCCACGAGCAGTACTTC	TRBD2	few	TRBV7-2	TRBJ2-7
CASSLTGTGAVYGYTF	TGTGCCAGCAGTTTAACCGGGACAGGGGCAGTCTATGGCTACACCTTC	TRBD1	.	TRBV27	TRBJ1-2
CASSEPDRGPKMNTEAFF	TGCGCCAGCAGCGAACCTGACAGGGGGCCGAAAATGAACACTGAAGCTTTCTTT	TRBD1	.	TRBV5-1	TRBJ1-1
CASSLLAGGTGELFF	TGTGCCAGCAGCTTACTAGCGGGGGGCACCGGGGAGCTGTTTTTT	TRBD2	.	TRBV5-4	TRBJ2-2
CASSLVPGTENSPLHF	TGCGCCAGCAGCTTGGTTCCCGGGACAGAGAATTCACCCCTCCACTTT	TRBD1	once	TRBV5-1	TRBJ1-6
CASSSSRGGLNYNEQFF	TGTGCCAGCAGTTCGTCCCGGGGGGGCCTTAACTACAATGAGCAGTTCTTC	TRBD2	.	TRBV6-2/TRBV6-3	TRBJ2-1
CASAMGLGGRNEQFF	TGTGCTAGTGCCATGGGACTAGGGGGGAGGAATGAGCAGTTCTTC	TRBD2	.	TRBV12-5	TRBJ2-1
CASSSLAGSSYEQYF	TGTGCCAGCAGCTCCCTGGCGGGTAGCTCCTACGAGCAGTACTTC	.	.	TRBV5-6	TRBJ2-7
CASSLERGGTQYF	TGTGCCAGCAGTTTAGAGCGGGGTGGGACCCAGTACTTC	TRBD2	.	TRBV27	TRBJ2-5
CASSVVRELNSGANVLTF	TGTGCCAGCAGCGTAGTACGCGAATTGAACTCTGGGGCCAACGTCCTGACTTTC	.	.	TRBV9	TRBJ2-6
CATSDSPGGHVEQFF	TGTGCCACCAGTGATTCCCCGGGAGGGCATGTAGAGCAGTTCTTC	TRBD2	.	TRBV24-1	TRBJ2-1
CSASGSGSYQPQHF	TGCAGTGCTAGTGGGTCGGGTTCTTATCAGCCCCAGCATTTT	.	.	TRBV20-1	TRBJ1-5
CSVEDQVPSSYNEQFF	TGCAGCGTTGAAGATCAAGTCCCTAGCTCCTACAATGAGCAGTTCTTC	.	once	TRBV29-1	TRBJ2-1
CASSFGGAAGGKHTQYF	TGTGCCAGTAGTTTCGGAGGGGCAGCGGGAGGGAAGCATACGCAGTATTTT	TRBD2	.	TRBV19	TRBJ2-3
CASSPGGTQYF	TGTGCCAGCAGTCCCGGAGGGACCCAGTACTTC	.	.	TRBV27	TRBJ2-5
CASSLQGSGTGELFF	TGTGCCAGCAGCTTGCAGGGGTCGGGGACCGGGGAGCTGTTTTTT	.	once	TRBV7-3	TRBJ2-2
CASSQVSGGGQTQYF	TGTGCCAGCAGCCAAGTTAGCGGGGGGGGACAGACCCAGTACTTC	TRBD2	.	TRBV3-1/TRBV3-2	TRBJ2-5
CSVTQSGTSGRYEQYF	TGCAGCGTGACCCAAAGTGGGACTAGCGGGAGATACGAGCAGTACTTC	TRBD2	.	TRBV29-1	TRBJ2-7
CASSPGTGGIYEQYF	TGCGCCAGCAGCCCTGGGACAGGAGGTATCTACGAGCAGTACTTC	TRBD1	.	TRBV5-1	TRBJ2-7
CASSERKQGGTIAKNIQYF	TGTGCCAGCAGTGAAAGGAAACAGGGAGGGACAATAGCCAAAAACATTCAGTACTTC	.	.	TRBV2	TRBJ2-4
CASSRRGWGGSSYNEQFF	TGTGCCAGCAGCCGTAGAGGTTGGGGCGGGAGTTCCTACAATGAGCAGTTCTTC	TRBD2	.	TRBV9	TRBJ2-1
CASRDRYHYGYTF	TGTGCCAGCCGGGACAGGTATCACTATGGCTACACCTTC	TRBD1	once	TRBV19	TRBJ1-2
CAISGRTGTIEGYTF	TGTGCCATCAGTGGCCGGACAGGGACAATAGAAGGCTACACCTTC	TRBD1	.	TRBV10-3	TRBJ1-2
CAWSVLYGYTF	TGTGCCTGGAGTGTACTTTATGGCTACACCTTC	.	.	TRBV30	TRBJ1-2
CASSFRTGNFLEAFF	TGTGCCAGCAGCTTCAGGACAGGGAATTTCCTTGAAGCTTTCTTT	TRBD1	.	TRBV5-8	TRBJ1-1
CASSQDGPGSNQPQHF	TGCGCCAGCAGCCAAGATGGGCCAGGGAGCAATCAGCCCCAGCATTTT	.	.	TRBV4-3	TRBJ1-5
CASSLALTGGTYEQYF	TGCGCCAGCAGCTTGGCCTTGACGGGAGGAACCTACGAGCAGTACTTC	TRBD2	.	TRBV5-1	TRBJ2-7
CASSYHRGGTEAFF	TGTGCCAGCAGTTACCACAGGGGAGGCACTGAAGCTTTCTTT	TRBD1	.	TRBV6-2/TRBV6-3	TRBJ1-1
CASSLSPGVNEQYF	TGTGCCAGCAGCTTGTCCCCGGGTGTGAACGAGCAGTACTTC	.	.	TRBV7-2	TRBJ2-7
CASSSGTGLHRGHEQYF	TGTGCCAGCTCATCCGGGACAGGGTTGCATCGTGGCCACGAGCAGTACTTC	TRBD1	.	TRBV18	TRBJ2-7
CASSQDGTSGSYEQYF	TGTGCCAGCAGCCAAGATGGCACTAGCGGGTCCTACGAGCAGTACTTC	TRBD2	.	TRBV3-1/TRBV3-2	TRBJ2-7
CAISAGDRGRYNEQFF	TGTGCCATCAGTGCTGGGGACAGGGGTAGGTACAATGAGCAGTTCTTC	TRBD1	once	TRBV10-3	TRBJ2-1
CASSKAPRQARTEEQYF	TGTGCCAGCAGCAAAGCTCCCCGACAGGCTAGAACGGAGGAGCAGTACTTC	.	.	TRBV21-1	TRBJ2-7
CASRRDREAGNTIYF	TGTGCCAGCAGACGGGACAGGGAGGCTGGAAACACCATATATTTT	TRBD1	.	TRBV7-2	TRBJ1-3
CAWSQGLAFTDTQYF	TGTGCCTGGAGTCAGGGACTAGCTTTTACAGATACGCAGTATTTT	TRBD2	.	TRBV30	TRBJ2-3
CASSKDCRPLLQETQYF	TGTGCCAGCAGCAAAGATTGCAGGCCCCTTCTCCAAGAGACCCAGTACTTC	.	.	TRBV21-1	TRBJ2-5
CASSQIAGGGDEQFF	TGTGCCAGCAGCCAGATAGCGGGAGGTGGGGATGAGCAGTTCTTC	TRBD2	.	TRBV6-2/TRBV6-3	TRBJ2-1
CASSEFTGGSYNEQFF	TGTGCCAGCAGTGAATTTACGGGTGGGTCCTACAATGAGCAGTTCTTC	.	.	TRBV25-1	TRBJ2-1
CASSLLEYGTPNYGYTF	TGTGCCAGCAGCTTGCTTGAGTATGGGACACCTAACTATGGCTACACCTTC	.	.	TRBV7-9	TRBJ1-2
CSVARTGQWNEQFF	TGCAGCGTTGCAAGGACAGGGCAATGGAATGAGCAGTTCTTC	TRBD1	.	TRBV29-1	TRBJ2-1
CASSEGLAELYNEQFF	TGTGCCAGCAGCGAGGGACTAGCGGAGCTCTACAATGAGCAGTTCTTC	TRBD2	.	TRBV3-1/TRBV3-2	TRBJ2-1
CASSKSRTGGLSEQFF	TGTGCCAGCAGTAAATCACGGACAGGGGGCCTTAGTGAGCAGTTCTTC	TRBD1	.	TRBV6-2/TRBV6-3	TRBJ2-1
CASSPGFVTDTQYF	TGTGCCAGCAGCCCGGGTTTTGTGACAGATACGCAGTATTTT	.	.	TRBV7-2	TRBJ2-3
CASSQALGQGAIYSPLHF	TGCGCCAGCAGCCAAGCGCTGGGGCAGGGGGCAATTTATTCACCCCTCCACTTT	TRBD1	.	TRBV4-3	TRBJ1-6
CASSSGDNPNYGYTF	TGCGCCAGCAGCTCTGGGGACAATCCTAACTATGGCTACACCTTC	.	.	TRBV5-1	TRBJ1-2